Below, 6 T cell receptor beta chains from the same sample are listed, as sequenced in a study of T cell responses to AZD1222 COVID-19 vaccine. Profiled with immunoSEQ multiplex PCR; TCRdb holds only in-frame clones, not every one. The sample carries roughly 150,000 clones, 80% to 95% recorded once. Here the sequenced sample was peripheral blood, taken on day 0 of AZD1222 vaccination. Receptor source: an adult in good health.

The chain uses TRBV6-5 and TRBJ1-4; D uncertain. V gave up 10 bases and J gave up 0 bases, with 12 bases separating them. Germline V CDR1 and CDR2: MNHEY, SVGAGI. CDR3 length: 14 amino acids. CDR3 loop: CATLRETTNEKLFF. DNA of the CDR3: TGTGCCACCTTGAGGGAAACAACTAATGAAAAACTGTTTTTT.

The chain employs TRBV6-1 and TRBJ2-3; D may be TRBD2 (7 bases). The CDR3 sequence is 15 residues long. V dropped 2 bases and J dropped 5 bases, with 14 bases sitting between them. The germline V gene encodes CDR1 MNHNS and CDR2 SASEGT. CDR3 nucleotide sequence: TGTGCCAGCAGTGAATTGACAGCGGGACAAGATACGCAGTATTTT. This translates into CASSELTAGQDTQYF.

The J gene is TRBJ1-1, the V gene TRBV19, with no clear D. Trimming shortened V by 3 bases and J by 2 bases, and 13 bases separated the two germline ends. This CDR3 is built from 15 residues. Looked up from germline, CDR1 is LNHDA and CDR2 is SQIVND (reference sequence). The CDR3: CASSMRAAFNTEAFF. DNA of the CDR3: TGTGCCAGTAGTATGCGGGCAGCCTTTAACACTGAAGCTTTCTTT.

The chain employs TRBV28 and TRBJ1-2; D unclear. V shed 2 bases and J shed 8 bases, with 18 bases lying between them. This CDR3 spans 15 amino acids. From germline, CDR1 is MDHEN and CDR2 SYDVKM. CDR3 sequence (DNA): TGTGCCAGCAGTTTACGACCCAGCGAGCGGCAGGGCTACACCTTC. Encoded protein: CASSLRPSERQGYTF.

J is TRBJ2-1 and V is TRBV5-1, with a possible D match to TRBD1 (5 bases). The CDR3 is made up of 11 amino acids. Trimming stripped 5 bases from V and 8 bases from J, with 8 bases between. Germline CDR1 SGHRS, CDR2 YFSETQ. The CDR3 sequence is CASRGVDEQFF. The CDR3 region has the DNA TGCGCCAGCAGAGGGGTCGATGAGCAGTTCTTC. The whole variable domain, filled in from reference TRBV5-1 and TRBJ2-1, reads KAGVTQTPRYLIKTRGQQVTLSCSPISGHRSVSWYQQTPGQGLQFLFEYFSETQRNKGNFPGRFSGRQFSNSRSEMNVSTLELGDSALYLCASRGVDEQFFGPGTRLTVL.

The CDR3 loop reads CASSSFGFRLKNTEAFF. CDR3 nucleotide sequence: TGTGCCAGCAGCTCTTTCGGGTTTAGGTTGAAGAACACTGAAGCTTTCTTT. The chain uses TRBV11-2 and TRBJ1-1; D remains unclear. The germline CDR1 and CDR2 sequences are SGHAT and FQNNGV. Trimming cost V 4 bases and J 1 base, with 19 bases left between them. This CDR3 is built from 17 residues.